A selection of T cell receptor beta chains follows, all from one sample in a study of blood T cell repertoires in COVID-19. The method was immunoSEQ multiplex PCR; TCRdb's version includes in-frame clones alone and lacks a portion of them. The table lists around 120,000 clones, 80% to 90% of them singletons, with 25% to 35% in the top ten. The specimen sequenced was peripheral blood. Receptor source: a woman in her sixties or seventies with acute or convalescent COVID-19. CDR3s include the opening cysteine and the closing phenylalanine or tryptophan. D genes are given only for firm matches. Expanded clones get a size class; other rows say once, few or many, or leave the size out.

j_call,v_call,clone_size,d_call,cdr3_aa,cdr3_nt
TRBJ1-3,TRBV12-5,NA,NA,CASGLVRGSGNTIYF,TGTGCTAGTGGTTTGGTACGAGGGTCTGGAAACACCATATATTTT
TRBJ2-5,TRBV2,NA,TRBD2,CASSPGLAGGPETQYF,TGTGCCAGCAGCCCCGGACTAGCGGGGGGGCCTGAGACCCAGTACTTC
TRBJ1-6,TRBV15,NA,NA,CATSRDPGNSPLHF,TGTGCCACCAGCAGAGATCCAGGAAATTCACCCCTCCACTTT
TRBJ1-5,TRBV6-4,NA,NA,CASRPGGKGRRSNQPQHF,TGTGCCAGCAGACCCGGGGGGAAGGGGAGGAGAAGCAATCAGCCCCAGCATTTT
TRBJ2-2,TRBV2,NA,NA,CASRSLPGDTGELFF,TGTGCCAGCAGATCCCTCCCCGGGGACACCGGGGAGCTGTTTTTT
TRBJ2-4,TRBV10-1,NA,NA,CASSSGGSKNIQYF,TGCGCCAGCAGTTCCGGAGGATCCAAAAACATTCAGTACTTC
TRBJ1-1,TRBV28,NA,TRBD1,CASSLFLRGVNTEAFF,TGTGCCAGCAGTTTATTTCTCAGGGGGGTGAACACTGAAGCTTTCTTT
TRBJ1-5,TRBV11-2,NA,TRBD1,CASSAGQGYRQPQHF,TGTGCCAGCAGCGCGGGACAGGGGTATAGGCAGCCCCAGCATTTT
TRBJ1-5,TRBV7-9,NA,NA,CASSLAVSQPQHF,TGTGCCAGCAGCTTAGCGGTTAGTCAGCCCCAGCATTTT
TRBJ1-4,TRBV6-5,once,TRBD1,CASRPTGAFNEKLFF,TGTGCCAGCAGACCTACAGGGGCGTTTAATGAAAAACTGTTTTTT
TRBJ2-7,TRBV6-5,NA,TRBD1,CASSNTGDEQYF,TGTGCCAGCAGTAACACAGGGGACGAGCAGTACTTC
TRBJ2-5,TRBV5-1,NA,TRBD2,CASSLGLAGEQETQYF,TGCGCCAGCAGCTTGGGGCTAGCGGGGGAGCAAGAGACCCAGTACTTC
TRBJ2-7,TRBV10-3,few,NA,CAISGSNSYEQYF,TGTGCCATCAGTGGCAGTAACTCCTACGAGCAGTACTTC
TRBJ2-5,TRBV18,NA,TRBD2,CASSPLGGTQETQYF,TGTGCCAGCTCACCCCTCGGGGGGACCCAAGAGACCCAGTACTTC
TRBJ2-2,TRBV6-5,NA,TRBD2,CASSFSGGQNTGELFF,TGTGCCAGCAGTTTCTCGGGGGGGCAAAACACCGGGGAGCTGTTTTTT
TRBJ1-5,TRBV18,few,NA,CASSEGTHQPQHF,TGTGCCAGCTCAGAAGGGACACATCAGCCCCAGCATTTT
TRBJ2-1,TRBV25-1,once,NA,CASSGDTTHRQFYNEQFF,TGTGCCAGCAGTGGAGACACGACGCATCGCCAATTCTACAATGAGCAGTTCTTC
TRBJ2-1,TRBV7-2,NA,TRBD1,CASSPGQEYNEQFF,TGTGCCAGCAGCCCGGGACAGGAATACAATGAGCAGTTCTTC
TRBJ2-3,TRBV5-1,NA,NA,CASSLADNTDTQYF,TGCGCCAGCAGCTTGGCGGACAACACAGATACGCAGTATTTT
TRBJ2-1,TRBV27,NA,NA,CASSFSLQGPHNEQFF,TGTGCCAGCAGTTTTTCCCTTCAGGGTCCCCACAATGAGCAGTTCTTC
TRBJ2-3,TRBV5-1,once,TRBD1,CASSQGQYTDTQYF,TGCGCCAGCAGTCAGGGACAGTACACAGATACGCAGTATTTT
TRBJ1-2,TRBV5-5,NA,TRBD1,CASSWTGGLANYGYTF,TGTGCCAGCAGCTGGACAGGGGGCCTAGCTAACTATGGCTACACCTTC
TRBJ2-5,TRBV5-4,NA,NA,CASSFSGETQYF,TGTGCCAGCAGCTTTTCGGGAGAGACCCAGTACTTC
TRBJ2-6,TRBV4-2,NA,NA,CASSRPTDSGANVLTF,TGTGCCAGCAGCCGCCCGACAGACTCTGGGGCCAACGTCCTGACTTTC
TRBJ2-2,TRBV7-8,NA,TRBD2,CASSLYGGDTGELFF,TGTGCCAGCAGCTTGTATGGGGGGGACACCGGGGAGCTGTTTTTT
TRBJ1-6,TRBV1,NA,NA,CKNRGSGNSPLHF,TGCAAAAACCGGGGATCGGGTAATTCACCCCTCCACTTT
TRBJ2-2,TRBV5-1,NA,NA,CASNRDQIANTGELFF,TGCGCCAGCAACAGGGACCAGATCGCGAACACCGGGGAGCTGTTTTTT